This is a list of T cell receptor beta chains from one sample in a study of cytomegalovirus exposure and HLA in healthy donors. Produced via immunoSEQ multiplex PCR; TCRdb's table is partial and in-frame only. Of a few hundred thousand clones listed, about 80% were seen once; the top ten hold 0.58%. Sequenced sample: PBMCs. These TCRs come from a woman between 40 and 50 years old in good health and CMV-seronegative. Both conserved end residues are part of each CDR3. Each record gives: V gene, J gene, D gene, CDR3 protein, CDR3 DNA. A D gene is named only where the DNA matches it firmly.

TRBV30,TRBJ2-3,.,CAWSVGTSTDTQYF,TGTGCCTGGAGTGTCGGGACTAGCACAGATACGCAGTATTTT
TRBV6-5,TRBJ1-5,TRBD1,CASSLGGGNNQPQHF,TGTGCCAGCAGTCTAGGAGGGGGCAACAATCAGCCCCAGCATTTT
TRBV18,TRBJ1-1,TRBD1,CASSPGQGEGRNTEAFF,TGTGCCAGCTCCCCGGGACAGGGGGAGGGTCGGAACACTGAAGCTTTCTTT
TRBV4-2,TRBJ2-7,TRBD1,CASSQAGTGGHEQYF,TGTGCCAGCAGCCAAGCCGGGACAGGGGGCCACGAGCAGTACTTC
TRBV9,TRBJ2-1,TRBD2,CASSVAGGRTGLAGNNEQFF,TGTGCCAGCAGCGTAGCAGGCGGCAGGACCGGACTAGCGGGCAACAATGAGCAGTTCTTC
TRBV6-5,TRBJ1-1,TRBD1,CASSTPGTGTEAFF,TGTGCCAGCAGTACGCCCGGGACAGGCACTGAAGCTTTCTTT
TRBV2,TRBJ1-4,.,CASRVPTGWEKLFF,TGTGCCAGCCGAGTCCCTACAGGGTGGGAAAAACTGTTTTTT
TRBV27,TRBJ2-7,.,CASSLGARAYEQYF,TGTGCCAGCAGTTTAGGGGCCAGGGCCTACGAGCAGTACTTC
TRBV7-9,TRBJ2-2,TRBD1,CASSFLQGQGFTGELFF,TGTGCCAGCAGCTTTTTACAGGGACAGGGATTCACCGGGGAGCTGTTTTTT
TRBV2,TRBJ2-7,TRBD1,CASSEARTGGRWSSYEQYF,TGTGCCAGCAGTGAAGCTCGGACAGGGGGACGGTGGAGCTCCTACGAGCAGTACTTC
TRBV4-2,TRBJ2-1,TRBD1,CASSQDDWGDRMFF,TGTGCCAGCAGCCAAGATGATTGGGGGGACAGGATGTTCTTC
TRBV5-1,TRBJ2-7,.,CASSLGLSGVGYEQYF,TGCGCCAGCAGCTTGGGACTCTCAGGGGTCGGCTACGAGCAGTACTTC